Presented here are 28 T cell receptor beta chains from one specimen sequenced in a study of T-cell memory formation after mild COVID-19. TCRdb fed the 5' RACE reads into MiXCR, producing one record per CDR3 protein. The table has approximately 150,000 distinct CDR3 sequences, roughly 15% seen once. Sequenced sample: PBMCs or a T cell subset sorted from them (not recorded which). The receptors shown here come from an adult woman who had mild COVID-19 (a few samples of this study predate the infection). Cell type and time point are not known.

This sequence joins TRBV25-1 and TRBJ2-7, with 7 bases matching TRBD2. V was clipped by 7 bases and J by 0 bases; unmatched bases: 3. CDR3 size: 13 residues. CDR1 is MGHDK and CDR2 is SYGVNS in the germline V gene. This CDR3 is CASTQRDSYEQYF. The CDR3 bases are TGTGCCAGCACACAGCGGGACTCCTACGAGCAGTACTTC.

J is TRBJ1-1 and V is TRBV20-1; TRBD1 might be the D (6 bases). Trimming removed 6 bases at V and 4 bases at J, with 15 bases between. Germline assignment: CDR1 DFQATT and CDR2 SNEGSKA (reference sequence). The CDR3 runs to 13 residues. The CDR3 spells CSAIKGVATEAFF. The CDR3 nucleotides are TGCAGTGCGATAAAGGGGGTAGCCACTGAAGCTTTCTTT.

Only a few counts were recorded for this clonotype. The rearrangement uses TRBV29-1 and TRBJ2-2, with 7 bases aligning to TRBD1. The CDR3 is 14 amino acids. Germline loops: CDR1 SQVTM, CDR2 ANQGSEA. Losses at the gene ends were 7 bases for V and 0 bases for J; bases not matched to a gene: 5. The CDR3 DNA sequence: TGCAGCGCCTGGGGACAGTCGAACACCGGGGAGCTGTTTTTT. Its translation: CSAWGQSNTGELFF.

Only a few counts were recorded for this clonotype. The V and J genes are TRBV5-1 and TRBJ1-2, with 11 bases fitting TRBD1. Per germline, CDR1 SGHRS and CDR2 YFSETQ. With 3 bases clipped from V and 6 bases from J, the junction kept 7 bases outside the gene matches. The CDR3 runs to 15 residues. CDR3 loop: CASSSRTGGADGYTF. The CDR3 DNA follows: TGCGCCAGCAGCTCCCGGACAGGGGGCGCCGATGGCTACACCTTC. Based on the CDR3 plus reference TRBV5-1 and TRBJ1-2, the full variable domain is KAGVTQTPRYLIKTRGQQVTLSCSPISGHRSVSWYQQTPGQGLQFLFEYFSETQRNKGNFPGRFSGRQFSNSRSEMNVSTLELGDSALYLCASSSRTGGADGYTFGSGTRLTVV.

The J gene is TRBJ1-1, the V gene TRBV7-2; maybe TRBD1 (5 bases). Trimming removed 5 bases at V and 4 bases at J, with 14 bases between. This CDR3 is built from 14 residues. Germline CDR1 and CDR2: SGHTA and FQGNSA. The CDR3 loop is CASSRPDRRTEAFF. CDR3 DNA: TGTGCCAGCAGCCGCCCCGACAGACGCACTGAAGCTTTCTTT.

This clonotype has just a few counts. This chain connects TRBV7-9 to TRBJ1-2; 10 positions agree with TRBD1. This CDR3 comprises 13 residues. V trimming: 4 bases; J trimming: 8 bases; junction bases outside the gene matches: 4. Germline CDR1 reads SEHNR; CDR2 reads FQNEAQ (reference sequence). The CDR3 DNA sequence: TGTGCCAGCAGCTCAGTGACAGGGGGCGGCTACACCTTC. Translating it yields CASSSVTGGGYTF.

This clonotype has at least ten counts. The chain carries TRBV6-5 and TRBJ1-1, with 7 bases identical to TRBD1. The V and J ends lost 2 bases and 6 bases, in that order; junction bases with no gene match: 9. The CDR3 extends over 15 amino acids. The germline V gene encodes CDR1 MNHEY and CDR2 SVGAGI. Here the CDR3 DNA reads TGTGCCAGCAGTTACGGCGACAGGGAAGCCGCTGAAGCTTTCTTT. This gives the protein CASSYGDREAAEAFF.

J is TRBJ2-1 and V is TRBV24-1; D gene uncertain. The CDR3 is made up of 14 amino acids. The germline V gene has CDR1 KGHDR and CDR2 SFDVKD. Trimming stripped 0 bases from V and 8 bases from J, with 10 bases between. The CDR3 here is CATSDLLSGYEQFF. The DNA of the CDR3 is TGTGCCACCAGTGATTTGCTGTCGGGCTATGAGCAGTTCTTC.

The chain carries TRBV6-5 and TRBJ1-6; perhaps TRBD1 as D (6 bases). This CDR3 has 17 amino acids. Germline V gene sequence: CDR1 MNHEY, CDR2 SVGAGI. The germline V and J ends were trimmed by 5 bases and 6 bases, with 20 bases remaining between them. CDR3 in amino acids: CASSLNPGGRSNSPLHF. CDR3 coding DNA: TGTGCCAGCAGTCTTAATCCTGGGGGGCGGAGTAATTCACCCCTCCACTTT.

In its sample, this clonotype was seen a few times. This rearrangement joins TRBV5-1 to TRBJ1-1, with TRBD1 as a possible D gene (5 bases). Trimming removed 0 bases from V and 1 base from J, with 13 bases in between. The CDR3 contains 16 residues. Germline CDR1 SGHRS, CDR2 YFSETQ. CDR3 sequence (DNA): TGCGCCAGCAGCTTGGCCGGGGGGTGGTGGAACACTGAAGCTTTCTTT. As protein: CASSLAGGWWNTEAFF.

This clonotype has ten or more counts. This chain uses TRBV7-9 with TRBJ2-7; 10 nucleotides match TRBD2. The CDR3 extends over 17 amino acids. Trimming at V came to 2 bases and at J to 4 bases, leaving 11 bases not matched to a gene. The germline gives CDR1 SEHNR, CDR2 FQNEAQ (reference sequence). DNA of the CDR3: TGTGCCAGCAGCTTAAAGAGCTCCCTAGCGGGAGAATACGAGCAGTACTTC. This gives the protein CASSLKSSLAGEYEQYF.

The chain combines TRBV6-5 with TRBJ1-5; D uncertain. CDR3 length: 16 amino acids. Germline-derived CDR1 and CDR2 are MNHEY and SVGAGI. V lost 5 bases to trimming and J lost 0 bases, with 14 bases between them. The CDR3 DNA reads TGTGCCAGCAGTCCCCGGGATCTAAATAGCAATCAGCCCCAGCATTTT. Translating gives CASSPRDLNSNQPQHF.

The V gene is TRBV7-3, the J gene TRBJ1-2, with 8 bases identical to TRBD1. The CDR3 has 13 amino acids. The V and J ends lost 5 bases and 6 bases, in that order; junction bases with no gene match: 5. Germline CDR1 is SGHTA and CDR2 is FQGTGA. The DNA of the CDR3 is TGTGCCAGCAGCCTACAGGGACAGGATGGCTACACCTTC. Protein sequence: CASSLQGQDGYTF.

J is TRBJ2-2 and V is TRBV7-9, with 10 bases fitting TRBD2. The CDR3 has 15 amino acids. V dropped 3 bases and J dropped 4; count of bases not matched to a gene: 2. Germline V gene lookup returns CDR1 SEHNR and CDR2 FQNEAQ (reference sequence). The CDR3 nucleotides read TGTGCCAGCAGCTTGACTAGCGGGTCCACCGGGGAGCTGTTTTTT. Translated, it gives CASSLTSGSTGELFF.

The CDR3 sequence: CASSPGSPNEQFF. In DNA, the CDR3 is TGCGCCAGCAGCCCGGGATCTCCGAATGAGCAGTTCTTC. The chain recombines TRBV5-1 with TRBJ2-1; a possible D gene is TRBD2 (5 bases). CDR1 is SGHRS and CDR2 is YFSETQ in the germline V gene. The V end lost 4 bases, the J end lost 7 bases, and 12 bases lay between the germline ends. This CDR3 has 13 amino acids.

The J gene is TRBJ2-2, the V gene TRBV7-2, with TRBD2 matching over 12 bases. Trimming at V came to 5 bases and at J to 3 bases, leaving 10 bases not matched to a gene. The CDR3 runs to 18 residues. Germline V lookup: CDR1 SGHTA, CDR2 FQGNSA. In DNA form, the CDR3 reads TGTGCCAGCAGCCACCCCTGGCTAGCGGGGGGGGACACCGGGGAGCTGTTTTTT. It yields the protein CASSHPWLAGGDTGELFF.

In its sample, this clonotype was seen many times. The J gene is TRBJ2-2, the V gene TRBV5-1; TRBD2 might be the D (5 bases). This CDR3 spans 15 amino acids. Germline assignment: CDR1 SGHRS and CDR2 YFSETQ. V was cut by 3 bases and J by 7 bases, with 16 bases left in between. The CDR3, as DNA: TGCGCCAGCAGCTCCGGGATCGAAAGTAGCGGGGAGCTGTTTTTT. It translates to CASSSGIESSGELFF.

This clonotype was seen a handful of times. This chain connects TRBV30 to TRBJ2-6; the D gene is possibly TRBD2 (6 bases). The CDR3 extends over 15 amino acids. Germline V gives CDR1 GTSNPN, CDR2 SVGIG (reference sequence). V was clipped by 2 bases and J by 1 base, with 9 bases between them. DNA for the CDR3: TGTGCCTGGAGTTATGGGGGGTCTGGGGCCAACGTCCTGACTTTC. This translates into CAWSYGGSGANVLTF.

V gene TRBV13 combines with J gene TRBJ1-1, with D maybe TRBD1 (5 bases). This CDR3 comprises 15 residues. V was trimmed by 0 bases and J by 0 bases, leaving 8 bases between them. The germline CDR1 and CDR2 sequences are PRHDT and FYEKMQ (reference sequence). This chain's CDR3 is CASSLGPGVNTEAFF. The CDR3 nucleotides read TGTGCCAGCAGCTTAGGCCCGGGGGTGAACACTGAAGCTTTCTTT.

This rearrangement joins TRBV20-1 to TRBJ2-1; TRBD2 matches 11 bases. V shed 2 bases and J 5 bases; nucleotides not matched to a gene: 5. This CDR3 has 15 amino acids. From germline, CDR1 is DFQATT and CDR2 SNEGSKA (reference sequence). CDR3 amino acids: CSARLAGGGNNEQFF. The CDR3 bases are TGCAGTGCTAGACTAGCGGGAGGAGGAAACAATGAGCAGTTCTTC.

This chain uses TRBV9 with TRBJ2-7; no clear D. CDR3 size: 13 residues. Trimming removed 0 bases at V and 11 bases at J, with 15 bases between. Germline-derived CDR1 and CDR2 are SGDLS and YYNGEE. The chain's CDR3 is CASSVEPAGWEYF. CDR3 bases: TGTGCCAGCAGCGTAGAGCCAGCTGGGTGGGAGTACTTC.

This clonotype was seen only a few times. This chain uses TRBV5-1 with TRBJ2-3, with 8 bases matching TRBD2. J gave up 5 bases and V 4 bases, and 6 bases lay outside the gene matches. This CDR3 is 14 amino acids long. Germline CDR1 SGHRS, CDR2 YFSETQ. This CDR3 reads CASSLLSGGDTQYF. The DNA of the CDR3 is TGCGCCAGCAGCCTGCTAAGCGGGGGAGATACGCAGTATTTT.

This clonotype has more than one count but fewer than ten. The gene calls are TRBV7-6 and TRBJ2-3; 8 bases map to TRBD2. CDR3 length: 16 amino acids. The V segment lost 5 bases and the J segment 7 bases; nucleotides outside the gene matches: 14. Germline CDR1 and CDR2: SGHVS and FNYEAQ. The CDR3 DNA sequence: TGTGCCAGCAGCGCACCGGGGGGGAAATTGTCAAATACGCAGTATTTT. Amino acid sequence: CASSAPGGKLSNTQYF.

The sample holds a few counts of this clonotype. This chain uses TRBV30 with TRBJ1-1; 9 nucleotides line up with TRBD1. The CDR3 extends over 12 amino acids. Germline V gives CDR1 GTSNPN, CDR2 SVGIG (reference sequence). V gave up 8 bases and J gave up 4 bases; unmatched junction bases: 5. The CDR3 is CARGTGITEAFF. CDR3 nucleotides: TGTGCCCGGGGGACAGGGATCACTGAAGCTTTCTTT.

This clonotype showed up just a few times. The chain is built from TRBV7-8 and TRBJ2-3; 8 bases are a match to TRBD2. The CDR3 covers 15 residues. V dropped 3 bases and J dropped 3; count of bases not matched to a gene: 5. Per germline, CDR1 SGHVS and CDR2 FQNEAQ. This CDR3 is CASSFTGTSTDTQYF. DNA for the CDR3: TGTGCCAGCAGCTTCACCGGGACTAGTACAGATACGCAGTATTTT.

The chain has TRBV5-1 and TRBJ1-2; D is possibly TRBD1 (5 bases). V lost 4 bases, J lost 4 bases, and 14 bases lay in between. This CDR3 comprises 14 residues. Germline V gene lookup returns CDR1 SGHRS and CDR2 YFSETQ. In nucleotides, the CDR3 is TGCGCCAGCAGCGACACTCAGGGTATCTATGGCTACACCTTC. Its translation is CASSDTQGIYGYTF.

This clonotype was detected only a few times. This rearrangement joins TRBV18 to TRBJ2-1, with 7 positions matching TRBD1. CDR3 length: 16 residues. V shed 3 bases and J 3 bases; nucleotides not matched to a gene: 8. The V gene's germline CDR1 is KGHSH and CDR2 LQKENI. This CDR3 reads CASSPTGSPIYNEQFF. CDR3 nucleotides: TGTGCCAGCTCACCGACAGGGTCCCCTATCTACAATGAGCAGTTCTTC.

This clonotype was seen ten or more times. This chain uses TRBV24-1 with TRBJ2-3; 10 bases agree with TRBD1. This CDR3 spans 16 amino acids. Trimming cost V 4 bases and J 1 base; bases outside gene matches: 4. From germline, CDR1 is KGHDR and CDR2 SFDVKD. The CDR3 region is CATSEPGTGGTDTQYF. CDR3 DNA sequence: TGTGCCACCAGTGAGCCCGGGACAGGGGGCACAGATACGCAGTATTTT.